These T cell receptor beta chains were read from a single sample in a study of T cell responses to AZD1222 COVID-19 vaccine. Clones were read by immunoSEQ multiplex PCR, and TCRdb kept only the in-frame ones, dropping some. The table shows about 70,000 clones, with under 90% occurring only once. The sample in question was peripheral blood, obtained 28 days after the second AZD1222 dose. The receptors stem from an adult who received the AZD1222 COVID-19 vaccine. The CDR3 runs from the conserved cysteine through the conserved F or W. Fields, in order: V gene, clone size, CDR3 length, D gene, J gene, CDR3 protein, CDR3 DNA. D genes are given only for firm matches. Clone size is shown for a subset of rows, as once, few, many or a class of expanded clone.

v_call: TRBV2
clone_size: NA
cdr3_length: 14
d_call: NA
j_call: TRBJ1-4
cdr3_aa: CASRLGEESEKLFF
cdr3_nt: TGTGCCAGCCGTCTAGGGGAGGAGAGTGAAAAACTGTTTTTT

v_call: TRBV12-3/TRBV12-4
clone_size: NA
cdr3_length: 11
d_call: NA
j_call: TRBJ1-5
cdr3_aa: CASSLGQPQHF
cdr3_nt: TGTGCCAGCAGTTTGGGTCAGCCCCAGCATTTT

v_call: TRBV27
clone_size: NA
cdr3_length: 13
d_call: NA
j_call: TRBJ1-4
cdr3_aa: CASRRGIHEKLFF
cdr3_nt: TGTGCCAGCAGGCGGGGAATCCATGAAAAACTGTTTTTT

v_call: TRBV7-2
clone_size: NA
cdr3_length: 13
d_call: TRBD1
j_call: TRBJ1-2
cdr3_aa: CASSLRDRAGYTF
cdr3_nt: TGTGCCAGCAGCCTCCGGGACAGGGCTGGCTACACCTTC

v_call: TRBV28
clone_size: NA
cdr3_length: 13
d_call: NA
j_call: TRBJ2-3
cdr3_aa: CASRQPGAPTQYF
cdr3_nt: TGTGCCAGCAGGCAACCCGGAGCCCCTACGCAGTATTTT

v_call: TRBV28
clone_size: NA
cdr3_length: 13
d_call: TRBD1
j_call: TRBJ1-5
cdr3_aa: CASQGVAGQPQHF
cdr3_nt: TGTGCCAGCCAGGGGGTGGCGGGTCAGCCCCAGCATTTT

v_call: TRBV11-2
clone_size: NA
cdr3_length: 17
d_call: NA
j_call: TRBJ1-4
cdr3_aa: CASSSIREGRTNEKLFF
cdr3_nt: TGTGCCAGCAGCTCTATAAGGGAGGGGAGGACTAATGAAAAACTGTTTTTT

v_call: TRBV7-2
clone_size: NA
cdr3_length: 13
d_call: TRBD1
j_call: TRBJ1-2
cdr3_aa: CAFQRTGNTGYTF
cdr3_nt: TGTGCCTTCCAGCGGACAGGCAATACTGGCTACACCTTC

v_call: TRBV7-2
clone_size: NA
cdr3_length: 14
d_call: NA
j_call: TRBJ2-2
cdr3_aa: CASSLGRLSGELFF
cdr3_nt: TGTGCCAGCAGCTTGGGCAGGCTCTCCGGGGAGCTGTTTTTT

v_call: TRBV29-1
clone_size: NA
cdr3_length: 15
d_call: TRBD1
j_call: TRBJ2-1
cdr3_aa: CSVAPPPTGADEQFF
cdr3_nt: TGCAGCGTTGCCCCGCCTCCGACAGGGGCCGATGAGCAGTTCTTC

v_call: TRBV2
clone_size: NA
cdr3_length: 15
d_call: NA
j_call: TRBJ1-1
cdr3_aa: CASSEYGGVATEAFF
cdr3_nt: TGTGCCAGCAGTGAATATGGGGGGGTGGCCACTGAAGCTTTCTTT

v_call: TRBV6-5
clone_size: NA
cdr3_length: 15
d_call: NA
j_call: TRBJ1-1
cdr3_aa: CASSYRRVRGTEAFF
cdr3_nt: TGTGCCAGCAGTTATCGTAGGGTCCGAGGCACTGAAGCTTTCTTT

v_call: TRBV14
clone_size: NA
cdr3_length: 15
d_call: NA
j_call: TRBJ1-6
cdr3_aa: CASSRVDGGLSPLHF
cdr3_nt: TGTGCCAGCAGTCGCGTTGACGGGGGGCTTTCACCCCTCCACTTT

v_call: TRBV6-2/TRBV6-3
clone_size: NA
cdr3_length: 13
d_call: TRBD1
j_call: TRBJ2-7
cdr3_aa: CASSWTGPYEQYF
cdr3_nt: TGTGCCAGCAGTTGGACAGGGCCCTACGAGCAGTACTTC

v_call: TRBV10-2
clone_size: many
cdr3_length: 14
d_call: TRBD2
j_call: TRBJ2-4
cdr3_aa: CASSDSGAALVEYF
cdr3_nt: TGCGCCAGCAGTGACAGCGGGGCAGCCCTAGTGGAGTACTTC

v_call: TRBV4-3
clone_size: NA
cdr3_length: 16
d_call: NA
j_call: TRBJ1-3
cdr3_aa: CASSQLSDLSGNTIYF
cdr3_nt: TGCGCCAGCAGCCAATTAAGCGATCTTTCTGGAAACACCATATATTTT

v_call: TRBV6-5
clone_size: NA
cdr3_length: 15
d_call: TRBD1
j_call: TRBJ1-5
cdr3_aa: CASSLDGTGVNLQHF
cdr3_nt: TGTGCCAGCAGTCTAGACGGGACAGGGGTCAATCTCCAGCATTTT

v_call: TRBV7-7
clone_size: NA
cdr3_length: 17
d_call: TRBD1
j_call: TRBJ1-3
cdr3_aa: CASSARQGPPSGNTIYF
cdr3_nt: TGTGCCAGCAGCGCGCGACAGGGCCCCCCCTCTGGAAACACCATATATTTT

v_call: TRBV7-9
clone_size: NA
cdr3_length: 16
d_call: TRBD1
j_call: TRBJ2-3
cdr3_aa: CASSFRPGQGSDTQYF
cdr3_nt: TGTGCCAGCAGCTTCAGACCGGGACAGGGGTCGGATACGCAGTATTTT

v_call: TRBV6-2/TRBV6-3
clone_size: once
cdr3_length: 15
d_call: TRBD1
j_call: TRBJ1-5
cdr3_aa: CASSPGTGKGQPQHF
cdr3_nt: TGTGCCAGCAGTCCGGGGACAGGGAAGGGCCAGCCCCAGCATTTT

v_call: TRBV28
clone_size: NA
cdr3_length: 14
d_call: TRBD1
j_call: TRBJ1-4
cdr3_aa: CASQGTAGNEKLFF
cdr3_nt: TGTGCCAGCCAAGGGACAGCCGGGAATGAAAAACTGTTTTTT

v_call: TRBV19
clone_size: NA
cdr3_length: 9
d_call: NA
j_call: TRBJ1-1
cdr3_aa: CASSPEAFF
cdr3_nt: TGTGCCAGTAGTCCTGAAGCTTTCTTT

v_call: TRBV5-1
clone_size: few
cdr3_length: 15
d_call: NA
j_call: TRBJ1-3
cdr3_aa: CASSLAGSPGNTIYF
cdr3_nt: TGCGCCAGCAGCTTGGCAGGGTCCCCTGGAAACACCATATATTTT

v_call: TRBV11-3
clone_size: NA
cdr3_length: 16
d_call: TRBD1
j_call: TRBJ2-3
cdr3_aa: CASSLGLQGETDTQYF
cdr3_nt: TGTGCCAGCAGTTTAGGTTTACAGGGGGAGACAGATACGCAGTATTTT

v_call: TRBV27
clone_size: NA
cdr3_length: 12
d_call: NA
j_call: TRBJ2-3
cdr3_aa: CASSLLRGTQYF
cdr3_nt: TGTGCCAGCAGTTTACTAAGGGGTACGCAGTATTTT

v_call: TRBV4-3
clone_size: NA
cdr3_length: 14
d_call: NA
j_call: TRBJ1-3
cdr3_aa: CASSQRPTGNTIYF
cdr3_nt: TGCGCCAGCAGCCAGAGACCCACCGGAAACACCATATATTTT

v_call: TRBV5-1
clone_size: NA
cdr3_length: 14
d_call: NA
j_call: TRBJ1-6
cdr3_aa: CASSPSDRSSPLHF
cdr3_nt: TGCGCCAGCAGCCCATCGGACAGAAGTTCACCCCTCCACTTT

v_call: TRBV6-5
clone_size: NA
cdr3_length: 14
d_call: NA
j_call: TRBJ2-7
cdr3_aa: CASSVAETSYEQYF
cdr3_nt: TGTGCCAGCAGCGTAGCGGAGACTAGTTACGAGCAGTACTTC

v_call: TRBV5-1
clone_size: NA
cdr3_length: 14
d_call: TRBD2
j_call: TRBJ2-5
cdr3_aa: CARSYGGGQETQYF
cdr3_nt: TGCGCCCGCAGCTACGGGGGGGGCCAAGAGACCCAGTACTTC

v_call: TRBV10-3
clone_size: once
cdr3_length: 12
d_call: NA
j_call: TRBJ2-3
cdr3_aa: CAIGPSTDTQYF
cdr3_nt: TGTGCCATCGGCCCTAGCACAGATACGCAGTATTTT

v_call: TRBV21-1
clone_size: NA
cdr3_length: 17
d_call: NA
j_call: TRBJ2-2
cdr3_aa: CASSKGEHMLDTGELFF
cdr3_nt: TGTGCCAGCAGCAAAGGAGAACACATGCTAGACACCGGGGAGCTGTTTTTT

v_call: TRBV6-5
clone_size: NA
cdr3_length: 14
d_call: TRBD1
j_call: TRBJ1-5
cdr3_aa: CASSPGQGLQPQHF
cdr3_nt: TGTGCCAGCAGTCCAGGACAGGGTTTGCAGCCCCAGCATTTT

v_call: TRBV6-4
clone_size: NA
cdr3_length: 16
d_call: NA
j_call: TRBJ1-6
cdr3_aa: CAIRTRGNLRNSPLHF
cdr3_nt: TGTGCCATCCGGACACGCGGGAACCTGCGGAATTCACCCCTCCACTTT

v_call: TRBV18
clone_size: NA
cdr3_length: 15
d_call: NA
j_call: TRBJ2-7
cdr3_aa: CASSPTGHYSYEQYF
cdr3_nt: TGTGCCAGCTCACCGACGGGACACTACTCCTACGAGCAGTACTTC

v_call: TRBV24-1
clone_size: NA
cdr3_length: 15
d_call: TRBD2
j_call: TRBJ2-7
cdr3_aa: CATSEGRTSSYEQYF
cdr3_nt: TGTGCCACCAGTGAAGGACGGACTAGCTCCTACGAGCAGTACTTC

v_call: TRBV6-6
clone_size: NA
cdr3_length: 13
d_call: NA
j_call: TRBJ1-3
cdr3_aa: CASSRSQRNTIYF
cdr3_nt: TGTGCCAGCAGTCGATCCCAAAGAAACACCATATATTTT

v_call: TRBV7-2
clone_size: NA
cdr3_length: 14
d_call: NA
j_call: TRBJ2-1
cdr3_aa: CASSLDHRVHEQFF
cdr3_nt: TGTGCCAGCAGCTTAGACCACAGGGTGCATGAGCAGTTCTTC

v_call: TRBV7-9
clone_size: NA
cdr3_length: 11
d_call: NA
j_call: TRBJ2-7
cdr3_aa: CASSFSYEQYF
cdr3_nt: TGTGCCAGCAGCTTCTCCTACGAGCAGTACTTC

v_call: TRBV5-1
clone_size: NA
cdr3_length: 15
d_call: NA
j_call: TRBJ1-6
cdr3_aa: CASSLGSADSSPLHF
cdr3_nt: TGCGCCAGCAGCTTGGGATCCGCGGACTCTTCACCCCTCCACTTT

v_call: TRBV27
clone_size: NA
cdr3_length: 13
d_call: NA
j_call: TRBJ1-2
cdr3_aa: CASSLGQLYGYTF
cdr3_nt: TGTGCCAGCAGTCTGGGGCAACTCTATGGCTACACCTTC

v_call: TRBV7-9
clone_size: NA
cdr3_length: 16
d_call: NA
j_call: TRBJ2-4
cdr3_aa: CASSLAQTLAKNIQYF
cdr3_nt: TGTGCCAGCAGCTTAGCACAGACTCTAGCCAAAAACATTCAGTACTTC

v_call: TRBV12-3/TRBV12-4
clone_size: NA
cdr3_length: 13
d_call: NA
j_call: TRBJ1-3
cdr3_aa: CASRRDVGNTIYF
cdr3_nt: TGTGCCAGCAGAAGGGACGTTGGAAACACCATATATTTT

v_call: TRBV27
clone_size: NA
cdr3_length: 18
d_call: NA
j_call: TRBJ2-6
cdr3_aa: CASSLRAGRPSGANVLTF
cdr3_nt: TGTGCCAGCAGTTTACGCGCGGGGCGCCCCTCTGGGGCCAACGTCCTGACTTTC

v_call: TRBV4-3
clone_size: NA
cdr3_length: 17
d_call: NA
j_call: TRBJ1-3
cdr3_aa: CASSQGLGQSSGNTIYF
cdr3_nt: TGCGCCAGCAGCCAAGGTCTGGGCCAGAGCTCTGGAAACACCATATATTTT

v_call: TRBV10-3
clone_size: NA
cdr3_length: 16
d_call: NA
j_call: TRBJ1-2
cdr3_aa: CAISESEGGYYSGYTF
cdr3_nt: TGTGCCATCAGTGAGTCGGAGGGGGGTTATTACAGTGGCTACACCTTC

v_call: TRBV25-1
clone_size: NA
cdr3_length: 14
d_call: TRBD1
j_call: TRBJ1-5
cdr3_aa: CASSQQGSNQPQHF
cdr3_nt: TGTGCCAGCAGTCAACAGGGGAGCAATCAGCCCCAGCATTTT